Each of the 4 T cell receptor beta chains below was sequenced from the same sample in a study of CD8+ T cells in alopecia areata. Investigators isolated RNA and reverse transcribed it into cDNA to act as the sequencing template. The repertoire was sequenced with immunoSEQ multiplex PCR; TCRdb's copy has only in-frame clones and lacks some. Of about 150,000 clones listed, approximately 60% are singletons. Sample: CD8+ T cells sorted from blood. The receptors come from a human donor in good health.

This clone was detected only once. The V call is TRBV9, the J call TRBJ2-7; TRBD2 aligns across 11 bases. V shed 3 bases and J 1 base; nucleotides not matched to a gene: 3. The CDR3 is 15 residues long. CDR1 and CDR2 (germline): SGDLS, YYNGEE. The CDR3 DNA follows: TGTGCCAGCAGCGAAGGGACTAGCGGATCCTACGAGCAGTACTTC. Residues: CASSEGTSGSYEQYF. The variable domain in full, completed from reference TRBV9 and TRBJ2-7, reads DSGVTQTPKHLITATGQRVTLRCSPRSGDLSVYWYQQSLDQGLQFLIQYYNGEERAKGNILERFSAQQFPDLHSELNLSSLELGDSALYFCASSEGTSGSYEQYFGPGTRLTVT.

The V and J genes are TRBV27 and TRBJ2-7; D call uncertain. Per the germline V gene, CDR1 is MNHEY and CDR2 is SMNVEV (reference sequence). The ends were cut back, 0 bases at V and 2 bases at J, with 8 bases in the middle. The CDR3 loop spans 14 amino acids. CDR3 DNA: TGTGCCAGCAGTTTATCGTTACCCCCCTACGAGCAGTACTTC. Translating gives CASSLSLPPYEQYF.

This clone was seen more than once but under ten times. The genes are TRBV14 and TRBJ1-1; weak D call: TRBD1 (6 bases). The CDR3 contains 13 residues. The germline V and J ends were trimmed by 5 bases and 5 bases, with 12 bases remaining between them. From germline, CDR1 is SGHDN and CDR2 FVKESK. The CDR3 coding sequence is TGTGCCAGCAGCACCAGGGGTTGGACTGAAGCTTTCTTT. It yields the protein CASSTRGWTEAFF.

V usage is TRBV9 and J usage is TRBJ1-2, with unresolved D. The CDR3 is 13 residues long. The V end lost 0 bases, the J end lost 3 bases, and 6 bases lay between the germline ends. The germline CDR1 and CDR2 sequences are SGDLS and YYNGEE. The CDR3 is CASSVVQDYGYTF. CDR3 bases: TGTGCCAGCAGCGTAGTTCAGGACTATGGCTACACCTTC.